This T cell receptor (beta chain) appears in the sequencing data of a study of T-cell reconstitution after alpha-beta-depleted transplantation in children. TCRbeta library construction was performed incorporating unique molecular identifiers. TCRdb reprocessed the PCR reads with MiXCR, giving one entry per CDR3 protein. The data show under 450,000 distinct CDR3 sequences, about 14% seen once. CDR1 and CDR2 from the germline V gene are MNHEY and SVGEGT. This CDR3 has 13 residues. Trimming shortened V by 2 bases and J by 3 bases, and 7 bases separated the two germline ends. Material: PBMCs, obtained from the stem cell graft. This TCR was recovered from a human donor who donated a stem cell graft to a child with Fanconi anemia. This chain uses TRBV6-2 or TRBV6-3 with TRBJ1-2; weak D call: TRBD1 (6 bases). CDR3 DNA sequence: TGTGCCAGCAGTTACGCAGGGGACTATGGCTACACCTTC. Residues: CASSYAGDYGYTF.